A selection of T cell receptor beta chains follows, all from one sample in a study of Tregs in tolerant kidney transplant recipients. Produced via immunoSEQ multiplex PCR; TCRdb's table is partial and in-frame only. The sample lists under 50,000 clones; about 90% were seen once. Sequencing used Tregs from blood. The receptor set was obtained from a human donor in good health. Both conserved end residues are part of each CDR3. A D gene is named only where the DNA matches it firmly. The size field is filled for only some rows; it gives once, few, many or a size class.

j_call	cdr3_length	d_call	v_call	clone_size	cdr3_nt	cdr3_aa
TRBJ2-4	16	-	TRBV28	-	TGTGCCAGCAGTCCCTTGACCAGGCTAGCCAAAAACATTCAGTACTTC	CASSPLTRLAKNIQYF
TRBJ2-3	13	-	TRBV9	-	TGTGCCAGCAGCGCGCACGGGTTGGATACGCAGTATTTT	CASSAHGLDTQYF
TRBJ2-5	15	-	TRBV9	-	TGTGCCAGCAGCGTAGCTCAGGGAAGGCAAGAGACCCAGTACTTC	CASSVAQGRQETQYF
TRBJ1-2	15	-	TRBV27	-	TGTGCCAGCAGTCCAGGGACCCGGGGGTGGGATGGCTACACCTTC	CASSPGTRGWDGYTF
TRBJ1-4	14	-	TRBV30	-	TGTGCCTGGAGTCGGAAGGGGGATGATGAAAAACTGTTTTTT	CAWSRKGDDEKLFF
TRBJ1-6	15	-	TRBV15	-	TGTGCCACCAGCAGAGATATGGGCAGCCTGGTGTCCCTCCACTTT	CATSRDMGSLVSLHF
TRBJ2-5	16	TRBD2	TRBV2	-	TGTGCCAGCAGTGAAACGGTAGCGGGGGGGGTTGAGACCCAGTACTTC	CASSETVAGGVETQYF
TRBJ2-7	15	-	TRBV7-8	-	TGTGCCAGCAGCTTACTATCGACGGAGACGTACGAGCAGTACTTC	CASSLLSTETYEQYF
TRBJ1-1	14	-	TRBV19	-	TGTGCCAGTAGTATAGGACCGTTACGCACTGAAGCTTTCTTT	CASSIGPLRTEAFF
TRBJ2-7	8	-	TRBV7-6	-	TGTGCCAGCAGCTTAGAGTACTTC	CASSLEYF
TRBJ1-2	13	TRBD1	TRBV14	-	TGTGCCAGCAGCCAGACAGGGATTCATGGCTACACCTTC	CASSQTGIHGYTF
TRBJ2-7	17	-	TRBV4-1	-	TGCGCCAGCAGCCGAACTATGGGCCTAGCTGGAGACTACGAGCAGTACTTC	CASSRTMGLAGDYEQYF
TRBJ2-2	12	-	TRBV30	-	TGTGCCTGGGGGACAAACACCGGGGAGCTGTTTTTT	CAWGTNTGELFF
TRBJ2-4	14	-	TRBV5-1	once	TGCGCCAGCAGCTTGGACAGGGAGCTGAGCATTCAGTACTTC	CASSLDRELSIQYF
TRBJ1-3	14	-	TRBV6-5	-	TGTGCCAGCACTCAGGACGGCTCTGGAAACACCATATATTTT	CASTQDGSGNTIYF
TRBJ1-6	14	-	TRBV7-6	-	TGTGCCAGCAGCTTCGCAGGGGTTGGCTCACCCCTCCACTTT	CASSFAGVGSPLHF
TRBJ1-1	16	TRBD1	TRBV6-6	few	TGTGCCAGCAGTTTTATCCGGACAGGGGCAAACACTGAAGCTTTCTTT	CASSFIRTGANTEAFF
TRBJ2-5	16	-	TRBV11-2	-	TGTGCCAGCCAGGGGTGGTTAGACGCCCGTCAAGAGACCCAGTACTTC	CASQGWLDARQETQYF
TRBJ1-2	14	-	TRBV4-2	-	TGTGCCAGCAGCCAAGAATATAGGGACTATGGCTACACCTTC	CASSQEYRDYGYTF
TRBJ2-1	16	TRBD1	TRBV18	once	TGTGCCAGCTCAGTACCGGGACAGCACTCCTACAATGAGCAGTTCTTC	CASSVPGQHSYNEQFF
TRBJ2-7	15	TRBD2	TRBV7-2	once	TGTGCCAGCAGCCCGAGGGCCAGCGGGAGTTACGAGCAGTACTTC	CASSPRASGSYEQYF
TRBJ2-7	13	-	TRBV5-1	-	TGCGCCAGCAGCCACAACCCAGGCTACGAGCAGTACTTC	CASSHNPGYEQYF
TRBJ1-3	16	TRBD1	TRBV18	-	TGTGCCAGCTCCCCAGGGACAGGGGGCTCTGGAAACACCATATATTTT	CASSPGTGGSGNTIYF
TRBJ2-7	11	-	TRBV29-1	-	TGCAGCGTTGGGGAATCCTACGAGCAGTACTTC	CSVGESYEQYF
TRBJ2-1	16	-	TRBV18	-	TGTGCCAGCTCACCATTGGCCGGGAGTTGGGACAATGAGCAGTTCTTC	CASSPLAGSWDNEQFF
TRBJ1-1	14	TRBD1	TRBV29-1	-	TGCAGCGGACAGGGGCAAATAGTGAACACTGAAGCTTTCTTT	CSGQGQIVNTEAFF
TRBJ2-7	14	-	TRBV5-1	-	TGCGCCAGCAGCTTGGATAGGACGACTCACGAGCAGTACTTC	CASSLDRTTHEQYF
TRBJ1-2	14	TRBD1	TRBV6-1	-	TGTGCCAGCTCGGGACAGGGGGCTATCTATGGCTACACCTTC	CASSGQGAIYGYTF
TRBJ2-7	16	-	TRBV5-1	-	TGCGCCAGCAGCCTAACTATCAGGCTAGCGTCCTACGAGCAGTACTTC	CASSLTIRLASYEQYF
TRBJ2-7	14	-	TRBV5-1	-	TGCGCCAGCAGCTTGGTTATGAGCTCCTACGAGCAGTACTTC	CASSLVMSSYEQYF
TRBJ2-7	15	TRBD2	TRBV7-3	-	TGTGCCAGCAGCCAAACTAGCGGGGGTTCATACGAGCAGTACTTC	CASSQTSGGSYEQYF
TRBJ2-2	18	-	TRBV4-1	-	TGCGCCAGCAGCCAAGTGGGTAGGGGGTCAAGGTACACCGGGGAGCTGTTTTTT	CASSQVGRGSRYTGELFF
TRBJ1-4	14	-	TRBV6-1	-	TGTGCCAGCAGTGAAGGATCCTGGGATGAAAAACTGTTTTTT	CASSEGSWDEKLFF
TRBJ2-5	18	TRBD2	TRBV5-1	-	TGCGCCAGCAGCCTAGGGACTAGCGGGAGGGGGGCCCAAGAGACCCAGTACTTC	CASSLGTSGRGAQETQYF
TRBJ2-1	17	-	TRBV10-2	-	TGCGCCAGCAGTGAGACCTTGACAGGCCTCTCCTACAATGAGCAGTTCTTC	CASSETLTGLSYNEQFF
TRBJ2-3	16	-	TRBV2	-	TGTGCCAGCAGAGGCCCAGCGGGCCCCAGCACAGATACGCAGTATTTT	CASRGPAGPSTDTQYF
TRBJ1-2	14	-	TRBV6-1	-	TGTGCCAGCAGTGAAGTCTGGTGGGGAGATGGCTACACCTTC	CASSEVWWGDGYTF
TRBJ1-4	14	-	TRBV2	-	TGTGCCAGCAAAAGCGGCCCAACTAATGAAAAACTGTTTTTT	CASKSGPTNEKLFF
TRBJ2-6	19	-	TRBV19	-	TGTGCCAGTAGTGGGGGAGGCGGCAGCTTCATGTCTGGGGCCAACGTCCTGACTTTC	CASSGGGGSFMSGANVLTF
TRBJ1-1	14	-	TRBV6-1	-	TGTGCCAGCCGGTTACGATCGGGGAACACTGAAGCTTTCTTT	CASRLRSGNTEAFF
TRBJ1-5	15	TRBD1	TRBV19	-	TGTGCCAGTAGTAGGTTTACAGGGGGCTATCAGCCCCAGCATTTT	CASSRFTGGYQPQHF